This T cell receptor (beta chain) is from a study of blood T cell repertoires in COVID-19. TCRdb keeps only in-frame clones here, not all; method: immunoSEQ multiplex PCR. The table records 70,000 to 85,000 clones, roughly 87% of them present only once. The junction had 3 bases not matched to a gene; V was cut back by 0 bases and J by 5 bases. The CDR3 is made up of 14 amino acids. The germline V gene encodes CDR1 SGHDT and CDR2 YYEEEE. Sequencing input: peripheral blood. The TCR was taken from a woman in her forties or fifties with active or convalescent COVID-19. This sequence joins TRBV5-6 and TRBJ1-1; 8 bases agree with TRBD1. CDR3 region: CASSLGTGRTEAFF. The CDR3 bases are TGTGCCAGCAGCTTGGGGACAGGGAGGACTGAAGCTTTCTTT.